Below, 15 T cell receptor beta chains from the same sample are listed, as sequenced in a study of shared clonotypes between healthy human individuals. Produced via immunoSEQ multiplex PCR; TCRdb's table is partial and in-frame only. The data contain just over 2,000,000 clones, approximately 95% of them singletons. Sequencing was performed on naive CD4+ T cells sorted from blood. The subset denotes: CD45RA+ positively selected. Receptors were obtained from a man between 18 and 35 years old in good health.

V is TRBV11-2 and J is TRBJ1-6; no reliable D call. Germline lookup yields CDR1 SGHAT and CDR2 FQNNGV. This CDR3 is 15 amino acids long. Trimming removed 2 bases from V and 8 bases from J, with 13 bases in between. DNA of the CDR3: TGTGCCAGCAGCTTAAGTTTTGGACCCTATTCACCCCTCCACTTT. Protein product: CASSLSFGPYSPLHF.

V usage is TRBV4-1 and J usage is TRBJ2-7, with 10 bases that match TRBD1. The CDR3 contains 16 residues. Germline V gene sequence: CDR1 MGHRA, CDR2 YSYEKL. The V gene end was trimmed by 0 bases and the J gene end by 1 base; junction bases not matched to a gene: 3. CDR3 amino acids: CASSQDGTGVSYEQYF. DNA of the CDR3: TGCGCCAGCAGCCAAGACGGGACAGGGGTATCCTACGAGCAGTACTTC.

The chain combines TRBV18 with TRBJ2-7; 8 nucleotides agree with TRBD2. The CDR3 extends over 16 amino acids. Germline loops: CDR1 KGHSH, CDR2 LQKENI. With V trimmed by 5 bases and J by 7 bases, 16 bases remained unmatched. The CDR3 DNA reads as TGTGCCAGCTCAACCACCCGGCGGGGTAGCGGGAATGAGCAGTACTTC. Translation: CASSTTRRGSGNEQYF.

For this clone: The same CDR3 can be traced to other DNA sequences in this sample. The CDR3 is CAWSVRAGAGNEQFF. In DNA form, the CDR3 reads TGTGCCTGGAGTGTCCGGGCGGGAGCCGGGAATGAGCAGTTCTTC. The chain has TRBV30 and TRBJ2-1, with 7 bases identical to TRBD2. Unmatched junction bases numbered 9, after V lost 0 bases and J lost 7 bases. The CDR3 runs to 15 residues. Germline V gene lookup returns CDR1 GTSNPN and CDR2 SVGIG (reference sequence).

The V and J genes are TRBV6-1 and TRBJ2-3; TRBD1 is a possible D gene (5 bases). Between the trimmed V and J ends, which lost 7 bases and 0 bases, there was a span of 14 bases. This CDR3 contains 15 residues. The V gene's germline CDR1 is MNHNS and CDR2 SASEGT. The DNA of the CDR3 is TGTGCCAGCACCCTGGACACGACTAGCACAGATACGCAGTATTTT. Translation: CASTLDTTSTDTQYF.

J is TRBJ1-1 and V is TRBV6-6; D gene ambiguous. CDR3 length: 15 residues. CDR1 MNHNY and CDR2 SVGAGI come from the germline V gene (reference sequence). The V gene lost 4 bases and the J gene lost 4 bases, with 16 bases spanning the gap. DNA of the CDR3: TGTGCCAGCAGTTCTTCAAGCGGTACTGCCACTGAAGCTTTCTTT. Translating gives CASSSSSGTATEAFF.

This clone has only one observation. The J gene is TRBJ2-3, the V gene TRBV7-9; 8 bases are a match to TRBD1. With 5 bases clipped from V and 3 bases from J, the junction kept 7 bases outside the gene matches. This CDR3 has 15 residues. Per the germline V gene, CDR1 is SEHNR and CDR2 is FQNEAQ (reference sequence). CDR3 residues: CASSARTGMTDTQYF. CDR3 sequence (DNA): TGTGCCAGCAGCGCGAGGACAGGGATGACAGATACGCAGTATTTT.

The CDR3 spells CASSPGAGGGNEQFF. CDR3 in DNA: TGTGCCAGCAGCCCGGGCGCGGGGGGCGGCAATGAGCAGTTCTTC. The V and J genes are TRBV5-4 and TRBJ2-1, with 8 bases fitting TRBD2. V lost 4 bases to trimming and J lost 6 bases; unmatched junction nucleotides: 9. The CDR3 runs to 15 residues. From germline, CDR1 is SGHNT and CDR2 YYREEE (reference sequence).

On this clone itself: The same CDR3 is also encoded by other DNA sequences in this sample. This sequence joins TRBV6-5 and TRBJ2-3; TRBD2 is a possible D gene (6 bases). The CDR3 length is 15 residues. Trimming left V 6 bases short and J 0 bases short, with 13 bases between. The germline CDR1 and CDR2 sequences are MNHEY and SVGAGI. The CDR3, as DNA: TGTGCCAGCAGCTATAGCGGACAAAGCACAGATACGCAGTATTTT. This gives the protein CASSYSGQSTDTQYF.

The genes are TRBV10-2 and TRBJ1-1, with 11 bases that match TRBD1. V dropped 2 bases and J dropped 10; count of bases not matched to a gene: 3. The CDR3 length is 13 residues. Germline V gene sequence: CDR1 WSHSY, CDR2 SAAADI. As DNA, the CDR3 is TGCGCCAGCAGTGAGCCCGGACAGGGGGCAGCTTTCTTT. Translated: CASSEPGQGAAFF.

The CDR3 sequence is CASSIDGGPETQYF. The CDR3 nucleotides are TGTGCCAGTAGTATAGATGGGGGGCCGGAGACCCAGTACTTC. This chain uses TRBV19 with TRBJ2-5; D possibly uses TRBD1 or TRBD2 (6 bases each). CDR1 is LNHDA and CDR2 is SQIVND in the germline V gene (reference sequence). The CDR3 is 14 residues long. V shed 0 bases and J shed 5 bases, with 10 bases lying between them.

This clone was recorded only once. The V gene is TRBV5-1, the J gene TRBJ1-6; D perhaps matches TRBD1 (5 bases). The CDR3 extends over 18 amino acids. Trimming left V 2 bases short and J 0 bases short, with 15 bases between. Germline loops: CDR1 SGHRS, CDR2 YFSETQ. CDR3 sequence reads: CASSFWDSRSSYNSPLHF. CDR3 sequence (DNA): TGCGCCAGCAGCTTCTGGGACTCTAGGAGCTCCTATAATTCACCCCTCCACTTT. Looking up the rest from reference TRBV5-1 and TRBJ1-6 gives the full variable domain: KAGVTQTPRYLIKTRGQQVTLSCSPISGHRSVSWYQQTPGQGLQFLFEYFSETQRNKGNFPGRFSGRQFSNSRSEMNVSTLELGDSALYLCASSFWDSRSSYNSPLHFGNGTRLTVT.

This chain links TRBV5-4 with TRBJ2-7; 11 nucleotides match TRBD2. Trimming took 0 bases from V and 5 from J; bases not matched to a gene: 4. Germline V gives CDR1 SGHNT, CDR2 YYREEE (reference sequence). The CDR3 contains 15 residues. The CDR3 DNA follows: TGTGCCAGCAGCTTGGTAGCGGGAGGGGATCACGAGCAGTACTTC. The encoded protein is CASSLVAGGDHEQYF.

This sequence joins TRBV11-2 and TRBJ1-3, with D perhaps TRBD1 (5 bases). The germline V and J ends were trimmed by 5 bases and 0 bases, with 11 bases remaining between them. Per the germline V gene, CDR1 is SGHAT and CDR2 is FQNNGV. The CDR3 covers 15 residues. The CDR3 region is CASSDDQGSGNTIYF. CDR3 in DNA: TGTGCCAGCAGCGACGACCAGGGCTCTGGAAACACCATATATTTT.

The chain links TRBV28 to TRBJ1-6; D gene uncertain. CDR1 is MDHEN and CDR2 is SYDVKM in the germline V gene. The CDR3 spans 12 residues. The V end lost 3 bases, the J end lost 9 bases, and 6 bases lay between the germline ends. The CDR3 reads CASSFRGSPLHF. The CDR3 nucleotides read TGTGCCAGCAGTTTCCGGGGTTCACCCCTCCACTTT.